The entry below describes one T cell receptor (beta chain). The antigen is undetermined. This entry belongs to a study of cytomegalovirus exposure and HLA in healthy donors. Study findings and constraints: TCR beta chain V- and J-gene trimming was linked, in a later analysis, to a missense variant in DCLRE1C.

PCR was performed using 60 Vbeta and 13 Jbeta primers. The protocol was immunoSEQ multiplex PCR, while the TCRdb copy is restricted to in-frame clones and leaves out a portion. The sample includes more than 150,000 clones, 76% seen only once; the top ten take under 2%. There are 14 residues in the CDR3. V shed 4 bases and J shed 4 bases, with 15 bases lying between them. Germline CDR1 reads SGHRS; CDR2 reads YFSETQ. This chain uses TRBV5-1 with TRBJ2-7, with D tentatively TRBD2 (5 bases). This sequence was found in a man aged 18 to 29 in good health and CMV-seronegative. Sequenced input: PBMCs. CDR3 in amino acids: CASSPGEIPYEQYF. CDR3 DNA: TGCGCCAGCAGCCCTGGGGAGATCCCGTACGAGCAGTACTTC.